This TCR beta chain was obtained from a study of cytomegalovirus exposure and HLA in healthy donors. From germline, CDR1 is SNHLY and CDR2 FYNNEI. The V end was cut by 0 bases, the J end by 4 bases, with 15 bases between. The CDR3 is made up of 16 amino acids. Primers: 60 Vbeta forward and 13 Jbeta reverse. TCRdb's copy holds only in-frame clones and misses some; the assay was immunoSEQ multiplex PCR. Of about 83,000 clones in the sample, about four fifths are singletons; the top ten hold about 2%. The chain has TRBV2 and TRBJ2-5, with D perhaps matching TRBD2 (6 bases). Specimen: PBMCs. This sequence originates from a woman aged 30 to 39 in good health and CMV-seronegative. Here the CDR3 reads CASSEALLSSVETQYF. The CDR3 bases are TGTGCCAGCAGTGAAGCGCTTTTATCTAGCGTAGAGACCCAGTACTTC.